This T cell receptor (beta chain) was documented in a study of T cell changes during pregnancy in multiple sclerosis. TCRdb's copy holds only in-frame clones and misses some; the assay was immunoSEQ multiplex PCR. The repertoire holds 70,000 to 100,000 clones, with roughly 95% as singletons. Trimming removed 3 bases from V and 4 bases from J, with 13 bases in between. Germline CDR1 and CDR2: ENHRY and SYGVKD. The CDR3 totals 15 residues. This material consisted of peripheral blood, taken in the third trimester of pregnancy. The sequence was collected from a female donor in good health, enrolled as a control in a pregnancy study. This rearrangement joins TRBV10-3 to TRBJ1-5, with D tentatively TRBD1 (5 bases). Here the CDR3 DNA reads TGTGCCATCAGTGATGGAACAGGAGATAATCAGCCCCAGCATTTT. Its protein is CAISDGTGDNQPQHF.